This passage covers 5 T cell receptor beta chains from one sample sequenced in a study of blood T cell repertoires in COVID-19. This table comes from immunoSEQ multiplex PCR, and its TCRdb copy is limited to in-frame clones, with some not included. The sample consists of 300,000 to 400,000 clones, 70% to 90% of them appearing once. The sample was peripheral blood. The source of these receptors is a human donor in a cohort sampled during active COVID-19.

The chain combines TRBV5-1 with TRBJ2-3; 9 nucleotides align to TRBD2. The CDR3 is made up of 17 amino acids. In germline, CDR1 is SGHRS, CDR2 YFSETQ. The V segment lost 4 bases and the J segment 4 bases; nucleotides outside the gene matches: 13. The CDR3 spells CASSPRQGGGAADTQYF. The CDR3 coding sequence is TGCGCCAGCAGCCCCCGCCAGGGCGGGGGGGCAGCAGATACGCAGTATTTT.

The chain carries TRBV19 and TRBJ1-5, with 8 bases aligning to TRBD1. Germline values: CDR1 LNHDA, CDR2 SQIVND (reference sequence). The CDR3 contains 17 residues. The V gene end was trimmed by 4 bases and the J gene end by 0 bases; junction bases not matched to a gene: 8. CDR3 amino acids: CASSKRDRRNSNQPQHF. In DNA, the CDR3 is TGTGCCAGTAGTAAAAGGGACAGGCGCAATAGCAATCAGCCCCAGCATTTT.

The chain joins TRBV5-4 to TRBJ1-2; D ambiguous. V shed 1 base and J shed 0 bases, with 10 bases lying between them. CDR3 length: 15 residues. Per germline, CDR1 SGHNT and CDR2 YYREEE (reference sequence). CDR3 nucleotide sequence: TGTGCCAGCAGCTTGATTCAACCAGCTAACTATGGCTACACCTTC. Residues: CASSLIQPANYGYTF.

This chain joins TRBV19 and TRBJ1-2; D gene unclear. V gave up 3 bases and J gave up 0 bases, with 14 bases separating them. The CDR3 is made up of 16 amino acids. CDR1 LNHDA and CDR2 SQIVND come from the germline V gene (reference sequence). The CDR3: CASSILAVPSNYGYTF. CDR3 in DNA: TGTGCCAGTAGTATTTTGGCAGTACCGTCTAACTATGGCTACACCTTC.

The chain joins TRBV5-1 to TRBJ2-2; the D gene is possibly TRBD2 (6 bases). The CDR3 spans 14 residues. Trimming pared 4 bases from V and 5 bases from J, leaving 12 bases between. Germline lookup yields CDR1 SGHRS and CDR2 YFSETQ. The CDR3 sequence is CASSRDLATGELFF. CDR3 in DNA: TGCGCCAGCAGCCGGGACTTAGCGACCGGGGAGCTGTTTTTT.